This entry concerns a single T cell receptor beta chain. PCR involved 60 Vbeta and 13 Jbeta primers. Generated by immunoSEQ multiplex PCR, the TCRdb table keeps only in-frame clones and is missing some. The table has some 130,000 clones, 70% to 80% seen once. These data originate in a study of cytomegalovirus exposure and HLA in healthy donors. The ends were cut back, 6 bases at V and 4 bases at J, with 16 bases in the middle. Germline values: CDR1 SGHNT, CDR2 YYREEE (reference sequence). This CDR3 has 14 amino acids. The receptor was derived from a man aged 35-49 years in good health and CMV-seropositive. The sequenced sample was PBMCs. The chain couples TRBV5-4 to TRBJ1-2; D is undetermined. The DNA for the CDR3 is TGTGCCAGCACCCCCAGATGGGGAGCCTATGGCTACACCTTC. This encodes CASTPRWGAYGYTF.